A selection of T cell receptor beta chains follows, all from one sample in a study of blood T cell repertoires in COVID-19. Some clones are missing from TCRdb's copy, which holds only in-frame ones; the method was immunoSEQ multiplex PCR. The sample lists 250,000 or so clones; roughly nine tenths were seen once. Sequencing used PBMCs or T cells enriched from blood (not recorded which). These receptors were obtained from a man under 40 who had recovered from COVID-19. CDR3s include the opening cysteine and the closing phenylalanine or tryptophan. The D gene is left open where the match is weak. The size of a clone is reported for some rows only, either as once, few or many, or as a class for expanded clones.

>TRBV7-6|.|TRBJ1-1|.
CASSLQENTEAFF
TGTGCCAGCAGCTTACAGGAGAACACTGAAGCTTTCTTT
>TRBV25-1|.|TRBJ1-4|TRBD1
CASSEQGVNEKLFF
TGTGCCAGCAGTGAACAGGGGGTGAATGAAAAACTGTTTTTT
>TRBV4-3|.|TRBJ2-7|.
CASSQDVGSYEQYF
TGCGCCAGCAGCCAAGATGTTGGGAGTTACGAGCAGTACTTC
>TRBV5-1|once|TRBJ2-6|TRBD2
CASSRGDYPGGGSGANVLTF
TGCGCCAGCAGCAGAGGGGACTATCCCGGAGGAGGCTCTGGGGCCAACGTCCTGACTTTC
>TRBV7-3|.|TRBJ2-1|.
CASSLTGSSYNEQFF
TGTGCCAGCAGCTTAACGGGGAGCTCCTACAATGAGCAGTTCTTC
>TRBV24-1|.|TRBJ2-2|.
CATSVDTGELFF
TGTGCCACCAGTGTGGACACAGGGGAGCTGTTTTTT
>TRBV7-9|.|TRBJ2-3|TRBD2
CASSSSGPADTQYF
TGTGCCAGCAGCTCTAGCGGGCCCGCAGATACGCAGTATTTT
>TRBV30|.|TRBJ2-5|TRBD2
CAMGLAGGGETQYF
TGTGCCATGGGACTAGCGGGAGGGGGGGAGACCCAGTACTTC
>TRBV7-8|.|TRBJ2-7|TRBD1
CASSLGQGDRYEQYF
TGTGCCAGCAGCTTGGGACAGGGGGATCGGTACGAGCAGTACTTC
>TRBV6-5|.|TRBJ1-2|.
CASRPSQLGDYGYTF
TGTGCCAGCAGGCCCTCGCAATTAGGGGACTATGGCTACACCTTC
>TRBV5-4|.|TRBJ1-3|.
CASSSDKAFNTIYF
TGTGCCAGCAGCTCGGACAAGGCCTTTAACACCATATATTTT
>TRBV4-2|.|TRBJ2-7|TRBD2
CASSQEEGTSGRPPGGRVREQYF
TGTGCCAGCAGCCAAGAGGAGGGGACTAGCGGGAGACCACCCGGAGGGAGGGTGCGGGAGCAGTACTTC
>TRBV7-2|.|TRBJ2-2|.
CASSFVGGSNTGELFF
TGTGCCAGCAGCTTCGTGGGAGGCTCGAACACCGGGGAGCTGTTTTTT
>TRBV2|.|TRBJ2-7|.
CAGLRGSFAYEQYF
TGTGCCGGCCTTAGAGGGAGTTTTGCCTACGAGCAGTACTTC
>TRBV29-1|.|TRBJ1-1|.
CSYYHTEAFF
TGCAGCTACTACCACACTGAAGCTTTCTTT
>TRBV30|once|TRBJ2-2|TRBD1
CAWTNRGPTGELFF
TGTGCCTGGACAAACAGGGGGCCCACCGGGGAGCTGTTTTTT
>TRBV4-1|.|TRBJ2-3|.
CASSQQFTDTQYF
TGCGCCAGCAGCCAACAGTTCACAGATACGCAGTATTTT
>TRBV28|.|TRBJ2-2|.
CASSFDARSPGELFF
TGTGCCAGCAGTTTTGATGCGCGGTCGCCCGGGGAGCTGTTTTTT
>TRBV7-2|.|TRBJ2-7|.
CASSRGGPSYEQYF
TGTGCCAGCAGCCGGGGAGGACCTAGCTACGAGCAGTACTTC
>TRBV5-4|.|TRBJ2-2|.
CASSSERVGTGELFF
TGTGCCAGCAGCTCAGAGCGGGTCGGCACCGGGGAGCTGTTTTTT
>TRBV5-1|once|TRBJ2-3|.
CASSSGTVTDTQYF
TGCGCCAGCAGTAGCGGGACAGTTACAGATACGCAGTATTTT
>TRBV9|.|TRBJ2-1|TRBD2
CASSVASGGYNEQFF
TGTGCCAGCAGCGTAGCCAGCGGGGGTTACAATGAGCAGTTCTTC
>TRBV7-3|.|TRBJ2-3|.
CASSLNSRDTQYF
TGTGCCAGCAGCTTAAACAGTAGGGATACGCAGTATTTT
>TRBV27|.|TRBJ1-1|.
CASSLVSTQGSTEAFF
TGTGCCAGCAGTTTAGTTTCAACCCAGGGGAGCACTGAAGCTTTCTTT
>TRBV6-5|.|TRBJ2-3|TRBD2
CASRRTSGADTQYF
TGTGCCAGCAGGAGGACTAGCGGTGCAGATACGCAGTATTTT
>TRBV6-5|.|TRBJ1-2|.
CATQGVGGYTF
TGTGCCACCCAGGGTGTTGGCGGCTACACCTTC
>TRBV5-4|.|TRBJ2-7|TRBD2
CASSLGGSSYEQYF
TGTGCCAGCAGCTTGGGCGGGAGCTCCTACGAGCAGTACTTC
>TRBV6-5|.|TRBJ1-6|TRBD1
CASSYSGTGNSPLHF
TGTGCCAGCAGTTACTCTGGGACAGGCAATTCACCCCTCCACTTT
>TRBV7-9|.|TRBJ2-7|.
CASSLAGGSYEQYF
TGTGCCAGCAGCTTAGCCGGCGGTTCCTACGAGCAGTACTTC
>TRBV7-3|.|TRBJ2-7|TRBD2
CASSPQPGLAGNEQYF
TGTGCCAGCAGCCCCCAACCGGGACTAGCGGGTAATGAGCAGTACTTC
>TRBV3-1/TRBV3-2|.|TRBJ1-4|TRBD1
CASSQRGTELFF
TGTGCCAGCAGCCAGAGAGGGACAGAACTGTTTTTT
>TRBV30|.|TRBJ1-1|.
CAWSWQGTPEAFF
TGTGCCTGGAGTTGGCAGGGGACCCCTGAAGCTTTCTTT
>TRBV6-1|.|TRBJ2-1|TRBD2
CASRVAGERYNEQFF
TGTGCCAGCAGAGTAGCGGGAGAGAGGTACAATGAGCAGTTCTTC
>TRBV27|.|TRBJ2-1|.
CASSPWREGDEQFF
TGTGCCAGCAGTCCCTGGAGGGAGGGGGATGAGCAGTTCTTC
>TRBV10-2|.|TRBJ2-3|TRBD2
CASSVPGGTDTQYF
TGCGCCAGCAGTGTACCGGGGGGAACAGATACGCAGTATTTT
>TRBV2|.|TRBJ2-7|TRBD1
CASSEGPGGYF
TGTGCCAGCAGTGAAGGGCCAGGGGGGTACTTC
>TRBV4-2|once|TRBJ2-3|TRBD2
CASSQGGASGTSDTQYF
TGTGCCAGCAGCCAAGGGGGGGCTAGCGGGACATCAGATACGCAGTATTTT
>TRBV7-9|few|TRBJ2-5|TRBD2
CASSLLAGETQYF
TGTGCCAGCAGCTTACTAGCGGGAGAGACCCAGTACTTC
>TRBV2|.|TRBJ1-1|.
CASRGQYMNTEAFF
TGTGCCAGCAGGGGACAATACATGAACACTGAAGCTTTCTTT
>TRBV7-2|.|TRBJ2-1|.
CASMGGPGEQFF
TGTGCCAGCATGGGGGGGCCGGGTGAGCAGTTCTTC
>TRBV29-1|.|TRBJ1-1|.
CSVGVGGNTEAFF
TGCAGCGTCGGGGTAGGAGGGAACACTGAAGCTTTCTTT
>TRBV30|once|TRBJ2-2|TRBD2
CAWRGGGGNTGELFF
TGTGCCTGGCGGGGCGGGGGGGGCAACACCGGGGAGCTGTTTTTT
>TRBV7-9|few|TRBJ2-1|.
CASSLTVGPNEQFF
TGTGCCAGCAGCTTAACTGTGGGGCCGAATGAGCAGTTCTTC
>TRBV9|.|TRBJ1-2|.
CASSAMEGYGYTF
TGTGCCAGCAGCGCCATGGAGGGCTATGGCTACACCTTC
>TRBV7-2|.|TRBJ1-1|TRBD1
CASSITGGLVNTEAFF
TGTGCCAGCAGCATTACAGGGGGCTTGGTGAACACTGAAGCTTTCTTT
>TRBV3-1/TRBV3-2|.|TRBJ2-1|.
CASSQGGHYNEQFF
TGTGCCAGCAGCCAAGGGGGCCACTACAATGAGCAGTTCTTC
>TRBV5-5|.|TRBJ2-3|.
CASSTRESTDTQYF
TGTGCCAGCAGCACCAGGGAAAGCACAGATACGCAGTATTTT
>TRBV12-3/TRBV12-4|.|TRBJ2-2|.
CASRRGAGELFF
TGTGCCAGCAGGAGAGGCGCCGGGGAGCTGTTTTTT
>TRBV28|.|TRBJ2-7|.
CASSSWTEPYEQYF
TGTGCCAGCAGCTCGTGGACAGAGCCCTACGAGCAGTACTTC
>TRBV6-2/TRBV6-3|.|TRBJ1-5|.
CASSSGRQFLNQPQHF
TGTGCCAGCAGCTCAGGGCGACAGTTCCTAAATCAGCCCCAGCATTTT
>TRBV27|.|TRBJ2-3|.
CASSSYTDTQYF
TGTGCCAGCAGCTCCTACACAGATACGCAGTATTTT
>TRBV3-1/TRBV3-2|.|TRBJ1-5|.
CASSQELRQPQHF
TGTGCCAGCAGCCAAGAACTGAGGCAGCCCCAGCATTTT
>TRBV6-1|.|TRBJ2-4|.
CASSFGLAKNIQYF
TGTGCCAGCAGTTTCGGTCTAGCCAAAAACATTCAGTACTTC
>TRBV7-2|.|TRBJ1-5|.
CASSLVEGVGQPQHF
TGTGCCAGCAGCTTGGTGGAAGGGGTGGGTCAGCCCCAGCATTTT
>TRBV19|.|TRBJ2-2|TRBD1
CASSPGTANTGELFF
TGTGCCAGTAGTCCCGGGACAGCGAACACCGGGGAGCTGTTTTTT
>TRBV7-9|.|TRBJ1-5|.
CASSLGGGGSNQPQHF
TGTGCCAGCAGCTTAGGTGGGGGGGGCAGCAATCAGCCCCAGCATTTT
>TRBV20-1|.|TRBJ2-6|.
CSASDPSGANVLTF
TGCAGTGCTAGTGATCCATCTGGGGCCAACGTCCTGACTTTC
>TRBV12-3/TRBV12-4|.|TRBJ2-4|.
CASSFGRYGIQYF
TGTGCCAGCAGTTTCGGCAGGTACGGCATTCAGTACTTC
>TRBV27|.|TRBJ2-7|TRBD1
CASSRNRQGAPYEQYF
TGTGCCAGCAGCCGAAACCGACAGGGTGCCCCCTACGAGCAGTACTTC